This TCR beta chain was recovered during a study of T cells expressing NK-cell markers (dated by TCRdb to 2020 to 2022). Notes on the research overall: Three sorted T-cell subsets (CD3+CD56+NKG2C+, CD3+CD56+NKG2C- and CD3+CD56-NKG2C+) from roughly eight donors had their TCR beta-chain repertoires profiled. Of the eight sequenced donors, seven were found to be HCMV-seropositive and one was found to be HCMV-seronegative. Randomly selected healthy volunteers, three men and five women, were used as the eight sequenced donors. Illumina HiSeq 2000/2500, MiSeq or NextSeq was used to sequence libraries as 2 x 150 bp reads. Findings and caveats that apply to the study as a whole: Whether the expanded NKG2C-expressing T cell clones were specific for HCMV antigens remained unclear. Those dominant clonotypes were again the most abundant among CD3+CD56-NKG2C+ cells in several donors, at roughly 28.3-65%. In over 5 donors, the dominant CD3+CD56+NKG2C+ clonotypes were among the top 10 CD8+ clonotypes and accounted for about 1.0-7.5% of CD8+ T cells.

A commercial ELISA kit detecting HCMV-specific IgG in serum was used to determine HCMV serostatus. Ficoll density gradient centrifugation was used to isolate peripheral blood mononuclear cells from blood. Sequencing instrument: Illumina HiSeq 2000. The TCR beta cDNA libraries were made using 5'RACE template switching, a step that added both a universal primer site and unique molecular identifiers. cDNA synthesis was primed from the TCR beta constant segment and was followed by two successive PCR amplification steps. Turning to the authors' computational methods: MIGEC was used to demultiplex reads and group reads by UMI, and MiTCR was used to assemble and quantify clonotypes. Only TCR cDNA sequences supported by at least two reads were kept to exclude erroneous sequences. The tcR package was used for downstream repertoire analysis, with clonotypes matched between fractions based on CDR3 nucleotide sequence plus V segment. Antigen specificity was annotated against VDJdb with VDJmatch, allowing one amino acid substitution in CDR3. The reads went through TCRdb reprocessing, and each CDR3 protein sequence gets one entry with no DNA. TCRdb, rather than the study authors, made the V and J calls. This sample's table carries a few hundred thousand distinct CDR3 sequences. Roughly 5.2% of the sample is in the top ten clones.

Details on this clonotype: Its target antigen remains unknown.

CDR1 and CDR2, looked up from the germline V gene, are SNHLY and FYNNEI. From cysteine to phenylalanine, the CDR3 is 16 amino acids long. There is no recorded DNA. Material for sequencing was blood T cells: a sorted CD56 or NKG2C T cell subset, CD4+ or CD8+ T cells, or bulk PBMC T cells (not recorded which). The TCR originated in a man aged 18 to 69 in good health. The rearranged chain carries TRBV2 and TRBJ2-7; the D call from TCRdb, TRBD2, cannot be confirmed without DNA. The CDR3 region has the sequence CASSTGRGGGSYEQYF. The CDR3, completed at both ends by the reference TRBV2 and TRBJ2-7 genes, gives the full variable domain EPEVTQTPSHQVTQMGQEVILRCVPISNHLYFYWYRQILGQKVEFLVSFYNNEISEKSEIFDDQFSVERPDGSNFTLKIRSTKLEDSAMYFCASSTGRGGGSYEQYFGPGTRLTVT.